The T cell receptor (beta chain) described here comes from a study of metastatic and nonmetastatic thyroid tumors. Looking at the study overall: Repertoire comparison spanned blood and tumor or nodule tissue of malignant and benign thyroid patients. Study-wide results and limits: Benign nodules reportedly had significantly lower TCR beta diversity than malignant thyroid tumors in blood and tumor.

V was shortened by 2 bases and J by 0 bases, with 7 bases between the two germline ends. The CDR3 runs to 14 residues. Germline V CDR1 and CDR2: SGHRS, YFSETQ. This clone has at least ten counts. Its specificity is unknown. Not a single patient had been given any form of treatment at any point before undergoing thyroid surgery. Original data processing: Across clinicopathological groups, CDR3 differences served as the basis for building a distant-metastasis classifier for papillary thyroid cancer. TCRdb called clones again from the PCR reads with MiXCR. TCRdb, not the original authors, processed these V and J calls. The sample lists some 41,000 clones, roughly 13% seen once, with more than 9% in the top ten.

The chain uses TRBV5-1 and TRBJ2-3; maybe TRBD2 (6 bases). Sequencing was carried out using blood. This sequence was found in a female donor with papillary thyroid cancer or a benign thyroid nodule (not recorded which). Some clones in this sample may be carry-over from other donors' samples. CDR3 DNA sequence: TGCGCCAGCAGCTTTAGCGGTAGCACAGATACGCAGTATTTT. This sequence encodes CASSFSGSTDTQYF.